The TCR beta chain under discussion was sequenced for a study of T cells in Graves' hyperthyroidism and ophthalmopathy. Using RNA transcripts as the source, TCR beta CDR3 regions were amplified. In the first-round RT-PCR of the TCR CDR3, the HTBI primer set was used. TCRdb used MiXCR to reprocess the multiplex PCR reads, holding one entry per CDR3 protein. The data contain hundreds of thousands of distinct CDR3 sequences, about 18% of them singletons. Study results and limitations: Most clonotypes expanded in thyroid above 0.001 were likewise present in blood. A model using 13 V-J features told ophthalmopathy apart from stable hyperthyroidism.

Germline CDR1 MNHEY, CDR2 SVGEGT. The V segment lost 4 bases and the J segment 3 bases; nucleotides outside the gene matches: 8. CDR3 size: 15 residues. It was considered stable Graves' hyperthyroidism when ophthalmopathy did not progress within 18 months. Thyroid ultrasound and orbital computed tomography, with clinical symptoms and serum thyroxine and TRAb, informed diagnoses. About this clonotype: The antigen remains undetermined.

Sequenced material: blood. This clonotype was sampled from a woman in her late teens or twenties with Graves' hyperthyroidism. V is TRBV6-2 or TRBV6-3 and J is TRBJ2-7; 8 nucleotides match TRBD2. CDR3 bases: TGTGCCAGCAGTTCGGCAGCGGGGGTCCTCTACGAGCAGTACTTC. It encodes CASSSAAGVLYEQYF.